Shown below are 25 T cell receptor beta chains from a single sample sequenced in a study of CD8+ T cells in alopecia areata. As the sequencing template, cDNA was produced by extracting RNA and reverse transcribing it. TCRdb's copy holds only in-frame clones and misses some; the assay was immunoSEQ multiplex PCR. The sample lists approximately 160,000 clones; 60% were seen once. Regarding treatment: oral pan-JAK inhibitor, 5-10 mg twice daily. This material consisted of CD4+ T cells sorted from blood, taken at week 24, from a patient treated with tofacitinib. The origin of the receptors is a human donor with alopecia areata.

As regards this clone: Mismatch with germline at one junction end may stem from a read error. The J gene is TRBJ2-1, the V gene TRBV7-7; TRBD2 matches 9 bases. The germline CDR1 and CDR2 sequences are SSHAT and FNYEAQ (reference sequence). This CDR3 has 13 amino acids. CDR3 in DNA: TGTGCTAGCAGCTTAAGTAGCGGGGGCGAGCAGTTCTTC. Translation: CASSLSSGGEQFF.

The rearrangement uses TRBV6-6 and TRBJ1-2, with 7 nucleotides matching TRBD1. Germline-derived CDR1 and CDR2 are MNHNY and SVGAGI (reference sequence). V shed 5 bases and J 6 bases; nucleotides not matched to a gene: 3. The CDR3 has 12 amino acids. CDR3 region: CASSLQGDGYTF. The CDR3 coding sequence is TGTGCCAGCAGTCTCCAGGGGGATGGCTACACCTTC.

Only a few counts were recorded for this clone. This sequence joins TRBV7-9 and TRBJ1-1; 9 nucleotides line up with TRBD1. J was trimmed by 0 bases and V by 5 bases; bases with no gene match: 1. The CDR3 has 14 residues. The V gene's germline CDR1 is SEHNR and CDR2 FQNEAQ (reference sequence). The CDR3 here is CASSGTGLNTEAFF. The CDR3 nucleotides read TGTGCCAGCAGCGGGACAGGGCTGAACACTGAAGCTTTCTTT.

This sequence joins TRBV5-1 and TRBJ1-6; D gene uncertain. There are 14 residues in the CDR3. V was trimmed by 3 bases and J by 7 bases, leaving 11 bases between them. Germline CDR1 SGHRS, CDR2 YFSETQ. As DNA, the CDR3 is TGCGCCAGCAGCTGGGGTAGGGAAAATTCACCCCTCCACTTT. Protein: CASSWGRENSPLHF.

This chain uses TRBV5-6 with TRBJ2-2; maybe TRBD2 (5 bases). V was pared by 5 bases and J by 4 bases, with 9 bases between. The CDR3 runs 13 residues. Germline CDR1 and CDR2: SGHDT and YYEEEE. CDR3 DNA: TGTGCCAGCAGGTCGGGGTTCACCGGGGAGCTGTTTTTT. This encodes CASRSGFTGELFF.

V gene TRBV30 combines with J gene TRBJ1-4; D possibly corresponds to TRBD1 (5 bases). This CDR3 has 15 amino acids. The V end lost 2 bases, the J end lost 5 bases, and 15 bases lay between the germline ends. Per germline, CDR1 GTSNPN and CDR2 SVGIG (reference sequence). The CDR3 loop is CAWSPPDSVNEKLFF. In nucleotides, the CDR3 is TGTGCCTGGAGTCCCCCCGACAGCGTGAATGAAAAACTGTTTTTT.

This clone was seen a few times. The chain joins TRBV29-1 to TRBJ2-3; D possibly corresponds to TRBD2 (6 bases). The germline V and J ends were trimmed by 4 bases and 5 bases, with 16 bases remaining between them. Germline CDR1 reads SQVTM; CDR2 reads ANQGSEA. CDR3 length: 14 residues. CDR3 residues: CSVAGRLAGDTQYF. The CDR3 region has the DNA TGCAGCGTTGCGGGGAGGCTAGCAGGAGATACGCAGTATTTT.

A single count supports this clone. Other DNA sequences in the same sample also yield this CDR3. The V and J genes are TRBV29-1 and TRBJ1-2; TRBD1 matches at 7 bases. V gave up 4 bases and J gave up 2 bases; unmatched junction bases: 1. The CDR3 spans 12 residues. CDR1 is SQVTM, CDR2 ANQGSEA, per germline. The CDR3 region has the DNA TGCAGCGTTGGGGACAGCAACTATGGCTACACCTTC. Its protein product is CSVGDSNYGYTF.

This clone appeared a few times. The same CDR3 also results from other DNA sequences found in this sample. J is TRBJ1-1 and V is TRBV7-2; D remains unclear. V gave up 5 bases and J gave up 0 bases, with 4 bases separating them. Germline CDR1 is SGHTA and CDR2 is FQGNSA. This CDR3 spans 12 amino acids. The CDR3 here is CASSLVNTEAFF. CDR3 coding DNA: TGTGCCAGCAGCCTGGTGAACACTGAAGCTTTCTTT.

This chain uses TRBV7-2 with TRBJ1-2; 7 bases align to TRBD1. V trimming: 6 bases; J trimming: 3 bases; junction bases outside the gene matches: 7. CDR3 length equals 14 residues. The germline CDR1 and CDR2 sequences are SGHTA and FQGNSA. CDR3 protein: CASREGAHDYGYTF. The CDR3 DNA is TGTGCCAGCAGGGAGGGGGCGCACGACTATGGCTACACCTTC.

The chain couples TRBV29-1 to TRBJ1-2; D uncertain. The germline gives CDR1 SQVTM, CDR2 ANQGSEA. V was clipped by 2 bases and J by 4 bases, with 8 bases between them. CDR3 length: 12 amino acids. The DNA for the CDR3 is TGCAGCGTTGAATGGGCCGGCTATGGCTACACCTTC. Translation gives CSVEWAGYGYTF.

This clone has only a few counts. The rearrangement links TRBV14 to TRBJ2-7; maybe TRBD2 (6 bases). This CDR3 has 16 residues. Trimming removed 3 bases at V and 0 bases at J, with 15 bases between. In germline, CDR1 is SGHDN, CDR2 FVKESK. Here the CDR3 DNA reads TGTGCCAGCAGCCAGGATCGCGGGACGAGCTCCTACGAGCAGTACTTC. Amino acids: CASSQDRGTSSYEQYF.

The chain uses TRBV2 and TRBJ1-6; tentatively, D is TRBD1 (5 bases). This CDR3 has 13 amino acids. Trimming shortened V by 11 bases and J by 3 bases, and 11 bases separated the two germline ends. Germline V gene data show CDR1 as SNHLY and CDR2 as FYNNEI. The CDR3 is CAAGLDYNSPLHF. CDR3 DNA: TGTGCCGCAGGGCTTGACTATAATTCACCCCTCCACTTT.

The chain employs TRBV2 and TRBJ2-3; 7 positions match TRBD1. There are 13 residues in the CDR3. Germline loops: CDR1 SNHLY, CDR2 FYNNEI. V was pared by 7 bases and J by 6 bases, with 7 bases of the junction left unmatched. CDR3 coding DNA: TGTGCCAGCAAGGGACAGTACCTCGATACGCAGTATTTT. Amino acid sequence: CASKGQYLDTQYF.

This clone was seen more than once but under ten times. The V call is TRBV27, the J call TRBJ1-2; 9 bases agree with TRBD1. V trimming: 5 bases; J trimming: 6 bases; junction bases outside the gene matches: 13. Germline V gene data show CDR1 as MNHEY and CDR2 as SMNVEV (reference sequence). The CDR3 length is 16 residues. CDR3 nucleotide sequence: TGTGCCAGCAGTCCCGCCTCCGGGACAGGGCCCGATGGCTACACCTTC. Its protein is CASSPASGTGPDGYTF.

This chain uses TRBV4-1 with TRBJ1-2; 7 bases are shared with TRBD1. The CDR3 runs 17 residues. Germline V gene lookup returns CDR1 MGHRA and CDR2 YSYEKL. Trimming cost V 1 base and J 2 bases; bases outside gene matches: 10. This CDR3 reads CASSQGDSPPVNYGYTF. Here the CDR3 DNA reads TGCGCCAGCAGCCAAGGGGACAGTCCCCCCGTGAACTATGGCTACACCTTC.

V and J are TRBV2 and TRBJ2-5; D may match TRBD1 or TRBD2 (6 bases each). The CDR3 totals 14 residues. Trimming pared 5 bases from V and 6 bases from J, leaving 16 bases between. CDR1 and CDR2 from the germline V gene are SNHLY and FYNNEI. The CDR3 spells CASSQYTGRKTQYF. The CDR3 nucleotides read TGTGCCAGCAGTCAATATACAGGGAGGAAGACCCAGTACTTC.

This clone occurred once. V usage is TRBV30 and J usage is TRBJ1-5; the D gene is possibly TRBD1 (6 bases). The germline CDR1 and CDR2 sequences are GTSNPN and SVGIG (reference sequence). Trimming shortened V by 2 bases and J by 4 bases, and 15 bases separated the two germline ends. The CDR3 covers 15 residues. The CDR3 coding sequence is TGTGCCTGGAGTCGGGGGCAGGGGATGAATCAGCCCCAGCATTTT. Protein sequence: CAWSRGQGMNQPQHF.

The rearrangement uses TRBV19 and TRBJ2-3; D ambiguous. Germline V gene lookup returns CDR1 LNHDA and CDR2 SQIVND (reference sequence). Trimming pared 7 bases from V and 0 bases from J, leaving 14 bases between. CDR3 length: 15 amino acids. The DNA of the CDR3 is TGTGCCAGTACTTTGGATCCCGTCAGCACAGATACGCAGTATTTT. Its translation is CASTLDPVSTDTQYF.

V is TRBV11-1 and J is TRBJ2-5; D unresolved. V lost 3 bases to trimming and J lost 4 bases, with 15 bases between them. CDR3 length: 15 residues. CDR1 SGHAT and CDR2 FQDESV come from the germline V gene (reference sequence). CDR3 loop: CASSFSNVGVETQYF. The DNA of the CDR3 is TGTGCCAGCAGCTTCTCAAACGTAGGTGTAGAGACCCAGTACTTC.

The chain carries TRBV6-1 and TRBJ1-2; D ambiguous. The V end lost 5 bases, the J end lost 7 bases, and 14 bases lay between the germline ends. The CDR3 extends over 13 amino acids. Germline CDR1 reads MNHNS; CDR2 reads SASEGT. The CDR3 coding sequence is TGTGCCAGCAGTCCCGACCCCGGGATTGGCTACACCTTC. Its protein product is CASSPDPGIGYTF.

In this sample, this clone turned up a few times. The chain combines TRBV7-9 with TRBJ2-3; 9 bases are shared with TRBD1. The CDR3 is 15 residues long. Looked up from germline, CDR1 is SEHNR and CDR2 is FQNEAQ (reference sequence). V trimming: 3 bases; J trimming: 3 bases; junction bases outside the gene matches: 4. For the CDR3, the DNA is TGTGCCAGCAGCTTGGGGGACAGGGTGACAGATACGCAGTATTTT. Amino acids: CASSLGDRVTDTQYF.

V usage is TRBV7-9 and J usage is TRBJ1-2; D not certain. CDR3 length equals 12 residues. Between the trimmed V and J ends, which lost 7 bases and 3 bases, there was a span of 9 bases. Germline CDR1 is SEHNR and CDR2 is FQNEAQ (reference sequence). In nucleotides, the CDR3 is TGTGCCAGCACCTCCGGGGACTATGGCTACACCTTC. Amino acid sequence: CASTSGDYGYTF.

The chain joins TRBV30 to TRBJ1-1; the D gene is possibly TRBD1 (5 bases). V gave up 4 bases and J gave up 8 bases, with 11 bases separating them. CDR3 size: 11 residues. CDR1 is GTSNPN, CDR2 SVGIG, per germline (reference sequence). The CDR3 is CAWIRAGEAFF. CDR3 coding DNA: TGTGCCTGGATCAGGGCCGGAGAAGCTTTCTTT.

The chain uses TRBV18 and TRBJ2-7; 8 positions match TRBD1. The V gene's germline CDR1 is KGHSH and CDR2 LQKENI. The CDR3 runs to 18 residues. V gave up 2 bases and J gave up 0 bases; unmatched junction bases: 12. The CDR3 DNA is TGTGCCAGCTCACCAAAACGCCCGGGACAGGAAAACTCCTACGAGCAGTACTTC. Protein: CASSPKRPGQENSYEQYF.